These T cell receptor beta chains were read from a single sample in a study of cytomegalovirus exposure and HLA in healthy donors. TCRdb's copy holds only in-frame clones and misses some; the assay was immunoSEQ multiplex PCR. The data hold 150,000 to 200,000 clones, with almost 85% observed a single time. Sequencing was carried out using PBMCs. The receptors were sampled from a girl aged 5 to 17 in good health and CMV-seropositive. CDR3s include the opening cysteine and the closing phenylalanine or tryptophan. The order of the fields is V gene, CDR3 protein.

V gene: TRBV2; CDR3 protein: CASRRPGSYEQYF
V gene: TRBV5-1; CDR3 protein: CASSLASSEAFF
V gene: TRBV11-2; CDR3 protein: CASSPAEETQYF
V gene: TRBV6-5; CDR3 protein: CASSRTVSSTDTQYF
V gene: TRBV5-4; CDR3 protein: CASTAQGRIVDGYTF
V gene: TRBV7-9; CDR3 protein: CASSKQGVSYGYTF
V gene: TRBV4-2; CDR3 protein: CASSQENSGRGEKLFF
V gene: TRBV14; CDR3 protein: CASSQGVGDNYEQYF
V gene: TRBV2; CDR3 protein: CASSGRGRNTGELFF
V gene: TRBV7-2; CDR3 protein: CASSFPGGRTPDTQYF
V gene: TRBV14; CDR3 protein: CASSPDPSGGSGEETQYF
V gene: TRBV10-1; CDR3 protein: CASSESPGPNTEAFF
V gene: TRBV18; CDR3 protein: CASSPSTGSYEQYF
V gene: TRBV27; CDR3 protein: CASSFLGAEEQYF
V gene: TRBV6-4; CDR3 protein: CASSGIAGSTDTQYF
V gene: TRBV9; CDR3 protein: CASSGGGQVATEAFF
V gene: TRBV6-5; CDR3 protein: CASRATSGVRNEQFF
V gene: TRBV6-1; CDR3 protein: CASSVEVSGNQPQHF